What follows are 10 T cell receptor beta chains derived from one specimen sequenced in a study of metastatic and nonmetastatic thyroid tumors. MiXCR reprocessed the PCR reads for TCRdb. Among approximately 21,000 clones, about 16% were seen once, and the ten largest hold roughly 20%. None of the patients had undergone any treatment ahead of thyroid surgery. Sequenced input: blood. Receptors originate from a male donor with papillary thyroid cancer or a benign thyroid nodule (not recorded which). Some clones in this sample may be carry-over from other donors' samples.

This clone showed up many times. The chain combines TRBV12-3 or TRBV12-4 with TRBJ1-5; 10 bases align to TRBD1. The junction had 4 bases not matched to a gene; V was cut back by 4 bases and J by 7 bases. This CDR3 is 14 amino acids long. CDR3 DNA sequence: TGTGCCAGCAGTTGGGACAGGGGAGACCAGCCCCAGCATTTT. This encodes CASSWDRGDQPQHF.

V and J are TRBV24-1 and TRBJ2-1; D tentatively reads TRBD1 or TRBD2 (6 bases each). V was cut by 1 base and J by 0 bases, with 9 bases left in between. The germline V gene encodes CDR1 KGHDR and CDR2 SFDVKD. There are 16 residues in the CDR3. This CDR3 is CATSDFGGGSYNEQFF. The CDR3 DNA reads TGTGCCACCAGTGATTTCGGAGGGGGCTCCTACAATGAGCAGTTCTTC.

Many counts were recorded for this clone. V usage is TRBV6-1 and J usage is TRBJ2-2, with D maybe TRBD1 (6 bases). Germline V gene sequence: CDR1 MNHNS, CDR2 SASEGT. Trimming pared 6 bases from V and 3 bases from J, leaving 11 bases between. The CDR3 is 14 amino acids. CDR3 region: CASRDSGDTGELFF. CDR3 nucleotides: TGTGCCAGCAGGGACAGCGGAGACACCGGGGAGCTGTTTTTT.

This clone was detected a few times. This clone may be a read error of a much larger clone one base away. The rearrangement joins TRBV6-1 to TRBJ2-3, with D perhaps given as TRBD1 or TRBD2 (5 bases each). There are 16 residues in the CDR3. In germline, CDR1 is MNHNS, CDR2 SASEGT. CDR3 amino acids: CAGSPPGALSTDTQYF. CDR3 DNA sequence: TGTGCCGGCAGTCCTCCCGGGGCCCTAAGCACAGATACGCAGTATTTT.

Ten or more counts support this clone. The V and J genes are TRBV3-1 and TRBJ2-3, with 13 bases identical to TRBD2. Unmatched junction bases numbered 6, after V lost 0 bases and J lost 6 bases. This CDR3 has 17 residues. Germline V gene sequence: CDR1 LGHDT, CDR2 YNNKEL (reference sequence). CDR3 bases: TGTGCCAGCAGCCAAGAACTAGCGGGGGGGCCAGGGGATACGCAGTATTTT. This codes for CASSQELAGGPGDTQYF.

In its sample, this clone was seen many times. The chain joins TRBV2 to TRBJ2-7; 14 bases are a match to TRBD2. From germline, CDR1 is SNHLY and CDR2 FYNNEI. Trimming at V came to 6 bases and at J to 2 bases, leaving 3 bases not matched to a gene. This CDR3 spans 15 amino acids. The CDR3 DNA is TGTGCCAGCAGGCCGGGACTAGCGGGAGCCTACGAGCAGTACTTC. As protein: CASRPGLAGAYEQYF.

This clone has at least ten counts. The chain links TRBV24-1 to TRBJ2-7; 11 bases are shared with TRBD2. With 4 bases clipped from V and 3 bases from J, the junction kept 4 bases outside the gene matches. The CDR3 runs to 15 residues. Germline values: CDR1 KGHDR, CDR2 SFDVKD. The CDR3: CATSDSGTSGYEQYF. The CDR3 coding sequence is TGTGCCACCAGTGACTCCGGGACTAGCGGCTACGAGCAGTACTTC.

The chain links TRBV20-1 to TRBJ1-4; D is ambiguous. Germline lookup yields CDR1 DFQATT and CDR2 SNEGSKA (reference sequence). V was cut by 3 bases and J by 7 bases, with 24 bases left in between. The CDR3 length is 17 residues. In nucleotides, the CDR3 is TGCAGTGCTAGCCCGGAAATCCGACAAGGACCCCGTGAAAAACTGTTTTTT. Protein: CSASPEIRQGPREKLFF.

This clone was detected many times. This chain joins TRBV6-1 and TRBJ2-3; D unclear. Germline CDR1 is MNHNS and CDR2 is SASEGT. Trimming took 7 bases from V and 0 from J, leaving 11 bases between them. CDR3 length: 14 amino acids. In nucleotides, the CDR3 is TGTGCCAGCACAATCGACACGAGCACAGATACGCAGTATTTT. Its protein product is CASTIDTSTDTQYF.

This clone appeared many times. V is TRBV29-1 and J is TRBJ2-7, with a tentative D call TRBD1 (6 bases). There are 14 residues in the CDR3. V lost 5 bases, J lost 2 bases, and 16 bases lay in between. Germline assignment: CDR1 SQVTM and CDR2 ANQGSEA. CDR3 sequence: CSVTNPQGAYEQYF. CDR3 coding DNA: TGCAGCGTTACGAACCCACAGGGCGCCTACGAGCAGTACTTC.